The entry that follows covers one TCR beta chain sequence. This clone was counted between two and nine times. Its recognized antigen is unknown. Base-call qualities are not available, and no considerably larger clone is one nucleotide away. The sample is drawn from a study of beta chain features in type 1 diabetes (dated by TCRdb to between 2018 and 2020). Regarding the research as a whole: Mean age, gender distribution, total cell number and subset yield did not differ between patients and healthy donors. Across all samples, fewer than 130 million sorted cells were examined, and cell number per subset correlated strongly with RNA yield. The study compared the TCRB repertoires of sorted circulating CD4+ T cell subsets in recently diagnosed type 1 diabetes patients with those in matched healthy donors. Regulatory and stem cell-like memory subsets were obtained from only 8 patients and roughly 8 healthy donors, while naive and central memory subsets were obtained from all 30 or so donors. Study-level results and caveats: Because cDNA rather than genomic DNA was sequenced, highly expressing activated cells could have been over-represented, although no difference in activation and CD3 levels was found between groups. Only small numbers of individuals were included in the HLA sub-analyses, which left unresolved whether HLA type had any influence on TCRB rearrangement. Type 1 diabetes patients showed a moderate but significant shortening of TCRB CDR3 length in all four CD4+ subsets. At VDJ recombination sites, patients with type 1 diabetes made fewer insertions and deleted more nucleotides, a pattern implying thymic rearrangement abnormalities. PCR might favor shorter templates, but patient and control samples were amplified and corrected together, so any skew would affect both groups equally. Naive, central memory and regulatory TCRB repertoires appeared to be more similar among patients than among healthy donors.

The entire amount of isolated RNA was reverse transcribed using the High Capacity cDNA Reverse Transcription Kit, so the sequenced TCRB transcripts were expressed ones. Deep immunoSEQ sequencing was applied to naive, central memory and regulatory T cell samples, giving an average of roughly 3.3 million total reads per sample. Sorted cells were lysed in RLT buffer, and RNA was extracted using DNase-treated RNeasy Micro or Mini kits according to cell number. To prevent cross-contamination, every cell subset was processed on its own, while patient and healthy donor samples were processed together. TCRB sequences were amplified from cDNA with the immunoSEQ multiplex PCR, producing 87-bp fragments spanning the CDR3 region. The amplicons were sequenced using the Illumina HiSeq platform. Under the source paper's analysis protocol: Synthetic template baselines were used to correct PCR bias computationally, reads within Hamming distance 2 were collapsed together, and singletons that could not be merged were discarded. By aligning reads against IMGT, V, D and J genes, CDR3 length, and insertions or deletions at six rearrangement sites were assigned. Within each subset, clonotype counts were normalized to the number of sorted cells before true diversity and Gini coefficients were calculated with the tcR R package. The overlap coefficient, calculated on TCRB nucleotide sequences, was used to measure repertoire sharing. Out-of-frame TCRB sequences from naive cells were analyzed to stand in for the pre-selection repertoire. Imported from immuneACCESS, the table was reduced by TCRdb to in-frame sequences with V and J called. These copies leave out some clones; in studies compared against another copy, an unresolved V gene accounts for under half, and the cause of the remainder is not known. The V and J calls and clone size come from that table; D and trimming were worked out from the DNA. The sample table lists 600,000 to 700,000 clones, 10% to 15% of them with a count of one. The leading ten clones occupy roughly 0.022% of the sample.

The trim is 0 bases for V and 10 bases for J, with a gap of 4 bases between the germline ends. From its cysteine to its phenylalanine, the CDR3 spans 12 amino acids. Only CDR3 DNA is held: 36 bases, read in frame from base 1. CDR1 and CDR2 (MGHRA, YSYEKL) derive from the germline V gene. Each donor gave one peripheral blood draw, around 100 mL on average, collected into heparinised tubes. A BD FACSAria II was used to sort naive, central memory, regulatory and stem cell-like memory CD4+ T cells with a panel that included CD45RO, CCR7, CD25, CD127, CD95 and CD27. All sorted populations exceeded 95% purity. PBMCs were isolated right away by Lymphoprep density gradient centrifugation and were stained directly, without culture. So that batch effects would be minimized, each experiment stained and sorted samples in pairs, pairing one healthy donor with one patient.

The TCR comes from a man aged 18 to 29 with type 1 diabetes. The sequencing sample was made of naive CD4+ T cells from blood. The cell subset or site label, read with the paper, signifies: true naive CD4+ T cells. The chain is encoded by TRBV4-1 joined to TRBJ1-6; a confident D gene designation cannot be given. The DNA is as follows: TGCGCCAGCAGCCAAGATAGATCACCCCTCCACTTT. Its protein is CASSQDRSPLHF.